Each of the 2 T cell receptor beta chains below was sequenced from the same sample in a study of early T cells in non-severe SARS-CoV-2 infection. TCRdb recomputed calls from the 5' RACE reads with MiXCR, one row per CDR3 protein. The table includes tens of thousands of distinct CDR3 sequences, about an eighth detected once. Source: whole blood, taken at baseline. These receptors originate from an adult who was a healthcare worker with PCR-confirmed SARS-CoV-2 infection or an uninfected control (not recorded which).

CDR3 coding DNA: TGCGCCAGCAGCTTGGGACAGGAGGCCCTTGGCTACACCTTC. This sequence encodes CASSLGQEALGYTF. This chain links TRBV5-1 with TRBJ1-2, with a possible D match to TRBD1 (6 bases). Trimming stripped 0 bases from V and 7 bases from J, with 13 bases between. The CDR3 consists of 14 residues. The V gene's germline CDR1 is SGHRS and CDR2 YFSETQ. The entire variable domain, with the rest obtained from reference TRBV5-1 and TRBJ1-2, is as follows: KAGVTQTPRYLIKTRGQQVTLSCSPISGHRSVSWYQQTPGQGLQFLFEYFSETQRNKGNFPGRFSGRQFSNSRSEMNVSTLELGDSALYLCASSLGQEALGYTFGSGTRLTVV.

This clonotype was seen at least ten times. The genes are TRBV12-3 or TRBV12-4 and TRBJ1-4, with D possibly TRBD1 on 6 matching bases. The CDR3 consists of 14 residues. V was trimmed by 3 bases and J by 7 bases, leaving 12 bases between them. CDR3 protein: CASSFAGVSEKLFF. In DNA form, the CDR3 reads TGTGCCAGCAGTTTTGCAGGGGTTTCTGAAAAACTGTTTTTT.